The 21 T cell receptor beta chains reported below all come from one sample, sequenced in a study of blood T cell repertoires in COVID-19. The method was immunoSEQ multiplex PCR; TCRdb's version includes in-frame clones alone and lacks a portion of them. The sample records about 47,000 clones, about 81% being singletons. The sample was peripheral blood. These receptors were collected from a man aged 45-60 years with acute or convalescent COVID-19.

The chain recombines TRBV7-3 with TRBJ2-6; 8 bases line up with TRBD1. Germline CDR1 and CDR2: SGHTA and FQGTGA. V shed 4 bases, J shed 0 bases, and the junction held 8 bases outside the gene matches. This CDR3 has 18 amino acids. DNA of the CDR3: TGTGCCAGCAGCTCCTGGACAGGGCCATCCTCTGGGGCCAACGTCCTGACTTTC. Its translation is CASSSWTGPSSGANVLTF.

The gene calls are TRBV5-1 and TRBJ1-1; tentative D call: TRBD1 (5 bases). With 4 bases removed from V and 9 bases from J, the gap between germline ends came to 13 bases. The germline V gene has CDR1 SGHRS and CDR2 YFSETQ. This CDR3 region has 12 residues. CDR3: CASSQDTSQAFF. CDR3 DNA: TGCGCCAGCAGCCAGGACACTTCCCAAGCTTTCTTT.

The chain links TRBV20-1 to TRBJ1-1; the D gene is possibly TRBD1 (6 bases). Trimming cost V 3 bases and J 6 bases, with 14 bases left between them. Per the germline V gene, CDR1 is DFQATT and CDR2 is SNEGSKA (reference sequence). This CDR3 is 13 amino acids long. CDR3 protein: CSASGQGRAEAFF. In DNA form, the CDR3 reads TGCAGTGCTAGTGGGCAGGGGAGGGCTGAAGCTTTCTTT.

The chain recombines TRBV11-3 with TRBJ1-1; possibly TRBD1 for D (6 bases). With 4 bases removed from V and 5 bases from J, the gap between germline ends came to 11 bases. This CDR3 contains 13 residues. Germline V gene lookup returns CDR1 SGHNT and CDR2 YENEEA. In DNA form, the CDR3 reads TGTGCCAGCAGCTCCCAGAGGGGGACTGAAGCTTTCTTT. Translating gives CASSSQRGTEAFF. The full variable domain, completed using reference TRBV11-3 and TRBJ1-1, is EAGVVQSPRYKIIEKKQPVAFWCNPISGHNTLYWYLQNLGQGPELLIRYENEEAVDDSQLPKDRFSAERLKGVDSTLKIQPAELGDSAVYLCASSSQRGTEAFFGQGTRLTVV.

The CDR3 coding sequence is TGCGCCAGCAGCCCAAACCAGAGGGGAGGGAGCTACACCTTC. Its translation is CASSPNQRGGSYTF. This sequence joins TRBV5-1 and TRBJ1-2; weak D call: TRBD1 (5 bases). There are 14 residues in the CDR3. Germline CDR1 reads SGHRS; CDR2 reads YFSETQ. Trimming removed 4 bases from V and 9 bases from J, with 19 bases in between. The full variable domain, in which reference TRBV5-1 and TRBJ1-2 provide the parts outside the CDR3, is KAGVTQTPRYLIKTRGQQVTLSCSPISGHRSVSWYQQTPGQGLQFLFEYFSETQRNKGNFPGRFSGRQFSNSRSEMNVSTLELGDSALYLCASSPNQRGGSYTFGSGTRLTVV.

By share of the sample, this clone is medium-sized (0.01 to 0.1%). The chain employs TRBV7-8 and TRBJ2-7, with D possibly being TRBD2 (6 bases). Trimming took off 0 bases at V and 7 bases at J, with 10 bases between the two ends. From germline, CDR1 is SGHVS and CDR2 FQNEAQ. The CDR3 loop spans 13 amino acids. CDR3 sequence reads: CASSLAGGSEQYF. The CDR3 DNA reads TGTGCCAGCAGCTTAGCGGGGGGTTCGGAGCAGTACTTC.

Here the CDR3 DNA reads TGCGCCAGCAGCCAAGATGGGACAGGGGGCGAAAAACTGTTTTTT. This sequence encodes CASSQDGTGGEKLFF. The chain joins TRBV4-1 to TRBJ1-4; the match to TRBD1 covers 12 bases. Germline loops: CDR1 MGHRA, CDR2 YSYEKL. With 0 bases clipped from V and 8 bases from J, the junction kept 1 base outside the gene matches. The CDR3 totals 15 residues.

The chain couples TRBV7-2 to TRBJ2-2, with 9 positions matching TRBD1. The CDR3 extends over 13 amino acids. Germline CDR1 SGHTA, CDR2 FQGNSA. J gave up 5 bases and V 9 bases, and 4 bases lay outside the gene matches. The DNA for the CDR3 is TGTGCCAGTGGACAGGGGATTACCGGGGAGCTGTTTTTT. Encoded protein: CASGQGITGELFF.

The rearrangement joins TRBV7-3 to TRBJ2-1; unclear D gene. Germline CDR1 SGHTA, CDR2 FQGTGA. This CDR3 has 14 amino acids. Trimming pared 5 bases from V and 3 bases from J, leaving 11 bases between. CDR3 nucleotide sequence: TGTGCCAGCAGCCCCACCCCGGGCTACAATGAGCAGTTCTTC. Amino acids: CASSPTPGYNEQFF.

Notes on this clone: Additional DNA sequences in this sample encode the identical CDR3. The gene calls are TRBV7-9 and TRBJ2-1, with 8 nucleotides matching TRBD2. Germline lookup yields CDR1 SEHNR and CDR2 FQNEAQ (reference sequence). V trimming: 5 bases; J trimming: 0 bases; junction bases outside the gene matches: 3. The CDR3 totals 15 residues. CDR3 sequence: CASSESGSSYNEQFF. The CDR3 DNA reads TGTGCCAGCAGCGAGAGCGGGAGCTCCTACAATGAGCAGTTCTTC.

The DNA of the CDR3 is TGTGCCATCAGTGGGGCGGGGGGGGCGAGGGAGTACGAGCAGTACTTC. Protein product: CAISGAGGAREYEQYF. This rearrangement joins TRBV10-3 to TRBJ2-7; the match to TRBD2 covers 9 bases. V lost 4 bases to trimming and J lost 4 bases; unmatched junction nucleotides: 11. CDR1 and CDR2 from the germline V gene are ENHRY and SYGVKD. The CDR3 extends over 16 amino acids.

This clone was seen just once. V and J are TRBV27 and TRBJ2-4, with 9 bases that match TRBD1. Germline CDR1 and CDR2: MNHEY and SMNVEV (reference sequence). This CDR3 spans 17 amino acids. The ends lost 6 bases at V and 0 bases at J; junction bases unmatched: 9. The CDR3 loop reads CASSPLGQGLAKNIQYF. DNA for the CDR3: TGTGCCAGCAGCCCCCTCGGACAGGGGTTAGCCAAAAACATTCAGTACTTC.

The chain uses TRBV7-8 and TRBJ2-4; D gene unclear. V was trimmed by 5 bases and J by 11 bases, leaving 16 bases between them. CDR1 is SGHVS, CDR2 FQNEAQ, per germline. The CDR3 length is 13 residues. This CDR3 reads CASSASTLSVQYF. The CDR3 nucleotides are TGTGCCAGCAGCGCCTCCACCCTATCGGTTCAGTACTTC.

CDR3 sequence reads: CASSMAKWEYYSNQPQHF. DNA for the CDR3: TGTGCCAGTAGTATGGCTAAATGGGAGTATTATAGCAATCAGCCCCAGCATTTT. The chain employs TRBV19 and TRBJ1-5; D is undetermined. From germline, CDR1 is LNHDA and CDR2 SQIVND (reference sequence). CDR3 size: 18 residues. Trimming stripped 3 bases from V and 0 bases from J, with 18 bases between.

The chain employs TRBV10-3 and TRBJ2-7, with no clear D. This CDR3 spans 12 amino acids. The V gene's germline CDR1 is ENHRY and CDR2 SYGVKD. Deletions cut 3 bases from V and 6 bases from J, with 9 bases between. The CDR3 coding sequence is TGTGCCATCAGTGAAAGAGATACCGAGCAGTACTTC. Protein sequence: CAISERDTEQYF.

This clone appeared once. The junction and the germline gene differ at one end; a read error may be behind it. CDR3 sequence (DNA): TGTGCCAGCGGGGGGGTGAACCCCGGGGAGCTGTTTTTT. Translating it yields CASGGVNPGELFF. The V call is TRBV28, the J call TRBJ2-2; 7 nucleotides line up with TRBD2. CDR3 length: 13 amino acids. The germline gives CDR1 MDHEN, CDR2 SYDVKM.

The V gene is TRBV9, the J gene TRBJ2-2; 10 positions agree with TRBD2. The trim removed 4 bases at V and 4 bases at J, leaving 10 bases unmatched. Germline CDR1 and CDR2: SGDLS and YYNGEE. The CDR3 spans 17 residues. CDR3: CASSSGLAGAATGELFF. CDR3 sequence (DNA): TGTGCCAGCAGCAGCGGTCTAGCGGGGGCGGCCACCGGGGAGCTGTTTTTT.

The chain couples TRBV7-7 to TRBJ2-2, with D possibly TRBD1 on 7 matching bases. This CDR3 comprises 15 residues. Germline-derived CDR1 and CDR2 are SSHAT and FNYEAQ (reference sequence). Trimming took 5 bases from V and 5 from J, leaving 15 bases between them. In DNA, the CDR3 is TGTGCCAGCAGCGCGGGGACAGCCGGGACCGGGGAGCTGTTTTTT. The encoded protein is CASSAGTAGTGELFF.

The chain employs TRBV24-1 and TRBJ2-2; D gene ambiguous. The length of the CDR3 is 13 residues. V was trimmed by 5 bases and J by 8 bases, leaving 11 bases between them. Germline V gene sequence: CDR1 KGHDR, CDR2 SFDVKD. The CDR3 region is CATSALDGGELFF. The CDR3 DNA sequence: TGTGCCACCAGTGCCCTCGACGGGGGGGAGCTGTTTTTT.

The genes are TRBV4-1 and TRBJ2-2; weak D call: TRBD2 (6 bases). Germline CDR1 MGHRA, CDR2 YSYEKL. The CDR3 spans 17 residues. V lost 0 bases and J 1 base, leaving 12 bases between the germline ends. The CDR3 region has the DNA TGCGCCAGCAGCCAAGAGCGCTGGCGGGAGAACACCGGGGAGCTGTTTTTT. It codes for CASSQERWRENTGELFF.

The chain uses TRBV9 and TRBJ2-1; 8 bases agree with TRBD2. J gave up 2 bases and V 4 bases, and 5 bases lay outside the gene matches. The germline V gene encodes CDR1 SGDLS and CDR2 YYNGEE. The CDR3 spans 15 residues. This CDR3 reads CASSSVGGAYNEQFF. The CDR3 DNA reads as TGTGCCAGCAGCTCAGTCGGGGGGGCCTACAATGAGCAGTTCTTC.